This is a list of T cell receptor beta chains from one sample in a study of T cell responses to AZD1222 COVID-19 vaccine. Profiling relied on immunoSEQ multiplex PCR, and the TCRdb table lists in-frame clones only, not all of them. Of fewer than 150,000 clones listed, 75% to 90% are singletons. The sample here was peripheral blood, taken 28 days after the second AZD1222 dose. The receptors derive from an adult who received the AZD1222 COVID-19 vaccine. Each CDR3 is given with its conserved first and last residue. The D gene is left open where the match is weak. For some rows the clone size is stated as once, few or many, or as a class when expanded; others skip it.

>NA|NA|13|TRBJ2-5|TRBV11-3
TGTGCCAGCAGCCGGGAACCCAGTCTGACCCAGTACTTC
CASSREPSLTQYF
>NA|NA|16|TRBJ2-1|TRBV2
TGTGCCAGCAGTGAACAGGGGACTACCCCGGGGAATGAGCAGTTCTTC
CASSEQGTTPGNEQFF
>once|NA|14|TRBJ1-3|TRBV6-6
TGTGCCAGCAGTTACTTGGGGACTGGAAACACCATATATTTT
CASSYLGTGNTIYF
>NA|NA|16|TRBJ2-2|TRBV5-5
TGTGCCAGCAGCTTGTTTGGCAGAAGTTACACCGGGGAGCTGTTTTTT
CASSLFGRSYTGELFF
>NA|NA|14|TRBJ2-3|TRBV15
TGTGCCACCAGCAGAGATAGTAAGGGTCCTCCGCAGTATTTT
CATSRDSKGPPQYF
>NA|TRBD1|15|TRBJ2-3|TRBV27
TGTGCCAGCAGTTTATGGACAGGGAGCACAGATACGCAGTATTTT
CASSLWTGSTDTQYF
>NA|NA|15|TRBJ1-5|TRBV6-2/TRBV6-3
TGTGCCAGCAGTTACGAAGGGTATCGCAATCAGCCCCAGCATTTT
CASSYEGYRNQPQHF
>NA|TRBD2|15|TRBJ2-1|TRBV6-1
TGTGCCAGCAGTGAAGCGACTAGCGGGGTAGATGAGCAGTTCTTC
CASSEATSGVDEQFF
>NA|TRBD1|13|TRBJ1-6|TRBV9
TGTGCCAGCCCCGGGACAGCACGGTCACCCCTCCACTTT
CASPGTARSPLHF
>NA|TRBD1|13|TRBJ2-5|TRBV6-5
TGTGCCAGCATGGGACAGGGGGCCCTAGACGAGTACTTC
CASMGQGALDEYF
>NA|NA|16|TRBJ2-2|TRBV6-1
TGTGCCAGCAGTGGATCGGGACACGAGAACACCGGGGAGCTGTTTTTT
CASSGSGHENTGELFF
>NA|TRBD1|15|TRBJ2-7|TRBV6-5
TGTGCCAGCAGTTACTCGGGGACAGGGACCTACGAGCAGTACTTC
CASSYSGTGTYEQYF
>NA|NA|12|TRBJ2-4|TRBV3-1/TRBV3-2
TGTGCCAGCAGCCAAGATAAAAACATTCAGTACTTC
CASSQDKNIQYF
>few|NA|15|TRBJ2-1|TRBV5-1
TGCGCCAGCAGCATTAACCCGGGACAATACAATGAGCAGTTCTTC
CASSINPGQYNEQFF
>NA|NA|15|TRBJ2-7|TRBV27
TGTGCCAGCAACCCCACAGGGTTATCCTACTACGAGCAGTACTTC
CASNPTGLSYYEQYF
>NA|TRBD2|15|TRBJ2-1|TRBV7-3
TGTGCCAGCAGCCTGAGCGGGGGTGGGCTCAATGAGCAGTTCTTC
CASSLSGGGLNEQFF
>NA|TRBD2|16|TRBJ2-3|TRBV2
TGTGCCAGCAGTCTGAGCCTAGCGGGGGTTGTGGATACGCAGTATTTT
CASSLSLAGVVDTQYF
>once|NA|17|TRBJ2-6|TRBV9
TGTGCCAGCAGCGTTAGCATGCCGGGCTCTGGGGCCAACGTCCTGACTTTC
CASSVSMPGSGANVLTF
>NA|NA|11|TRBJ1-1|TRBV20-1
TGCAATATGCGAGGGGGCACTGAAGCTTTCTTT
CNMRGGTEAFF
>NA|NA|11|TRBJ1-1|TRBV28
TGTGCCAGCAGTTTTAAGACCGAAGCTTTCTTT
CASSFKTEAFF
>NA|TRBD2|14|TRBJ2-7|TRBV20-1
TGCAGTGCTAGTGGTTGGCTAGCGGGAGTAGGGCAGTACTTC
CSASGWLAGVGQYF
>NA|TRBD1|17|TRBJ1-6|TRBV5-1
TGCGCCAGCAGCTTGGCCGTCTCGTCGCAGGGGGGATCACCCCTCCACTTT
CASSLAVSSQGGSPLHF
>NA|TRBD2|15|TRBJ2-1|TRBV7-3
TGTGCCAGCAGCCTGGGACTAGCGGCGATAAATGAGCAGTTCTTC
CASSLGLAAINEQFF
>NA|NA|13|TRBJ2-7|TRBV18
TGTGCCAGCTCACCAGGACTAAACTACGAGCAGTACTTC
CASSPGLNYEQYF